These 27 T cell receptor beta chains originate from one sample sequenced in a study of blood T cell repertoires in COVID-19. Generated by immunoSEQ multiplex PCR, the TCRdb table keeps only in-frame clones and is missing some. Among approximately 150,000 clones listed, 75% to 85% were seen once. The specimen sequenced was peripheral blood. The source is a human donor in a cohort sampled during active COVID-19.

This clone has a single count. This CDR3 reads CASSRGFGQAAYEQYF. The CDR3 DNA follows: TGTGCCAGCAGCCGAGGCTTCGGACAGGCCGCCTACGAGCAGTACTTC. J is TRBJ2-7 and V is TRBV7-8, with TRBD1 matching over 7 bases. V shed 5 bases, J shed 2 bases, and the junction held 12 bases outside the gene matches. CDR3 length: 16 amino acids. Germline values: CDR1 SGHVS, CDR2 FQNEAQ.

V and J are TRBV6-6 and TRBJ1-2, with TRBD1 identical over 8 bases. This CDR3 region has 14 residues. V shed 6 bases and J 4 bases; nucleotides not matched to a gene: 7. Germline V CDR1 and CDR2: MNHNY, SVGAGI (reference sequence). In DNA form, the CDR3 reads TGTGCCAGCAGCCCTGGACAGGGCACCTATGGCTACACCTTC. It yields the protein CASSPGQGTYGYTF.

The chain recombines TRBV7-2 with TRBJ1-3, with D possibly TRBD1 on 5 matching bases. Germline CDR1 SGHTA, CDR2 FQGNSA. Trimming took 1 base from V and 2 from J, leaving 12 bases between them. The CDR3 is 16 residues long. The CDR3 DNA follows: TGTGCCAGCAGCTTAGTTTCCGCAGGGACTGGAAACACCATATATTTT. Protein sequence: CASSLVSAGTGNTIYF.

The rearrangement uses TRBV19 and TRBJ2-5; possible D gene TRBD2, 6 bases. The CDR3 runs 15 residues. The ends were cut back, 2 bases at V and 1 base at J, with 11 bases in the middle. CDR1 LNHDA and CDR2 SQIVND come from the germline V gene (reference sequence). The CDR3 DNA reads TGTGCCAGTAGTATAAGGAGGGGACCCCAAGAGACCCAGTACTTC. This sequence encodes CASSIRRGPQETQYF.

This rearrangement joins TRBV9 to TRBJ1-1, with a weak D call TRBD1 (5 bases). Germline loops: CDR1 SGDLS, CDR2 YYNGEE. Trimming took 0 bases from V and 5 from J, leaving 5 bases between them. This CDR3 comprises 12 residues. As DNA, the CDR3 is TGTGCCAGCAGCGTAGAGGGGACTGAAGCTTTCTTT. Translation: CASSVEGTEAFF.

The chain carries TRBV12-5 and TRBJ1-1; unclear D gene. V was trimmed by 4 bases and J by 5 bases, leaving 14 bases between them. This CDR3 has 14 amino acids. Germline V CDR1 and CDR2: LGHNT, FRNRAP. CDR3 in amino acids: CASGWTPGRTEAFF. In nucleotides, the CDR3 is TGTGCTAGTGGTTGGACCCCGGGGAGGACTGAAGCTTTCTTT. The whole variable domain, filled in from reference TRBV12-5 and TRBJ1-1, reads DARVTQTPRHKVTEMGQEVTMRCQPILGHNTVFWYRQTMMQGLELLAYFRNRAPLDDSGMPKDRFSAEMPDATLATLKIQPSEPRDSAVYFCASGWTPGRTEAFFGQGTRLTVV.

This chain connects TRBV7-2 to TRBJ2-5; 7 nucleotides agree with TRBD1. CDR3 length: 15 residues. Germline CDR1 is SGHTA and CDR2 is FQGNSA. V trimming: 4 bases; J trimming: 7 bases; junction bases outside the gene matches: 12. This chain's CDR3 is CASSSPGQSLGTQYF. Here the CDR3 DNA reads TGTGCCAGCAGCTCCCCGGGACAGTCCTTGGGGACCCAGTACTTC.

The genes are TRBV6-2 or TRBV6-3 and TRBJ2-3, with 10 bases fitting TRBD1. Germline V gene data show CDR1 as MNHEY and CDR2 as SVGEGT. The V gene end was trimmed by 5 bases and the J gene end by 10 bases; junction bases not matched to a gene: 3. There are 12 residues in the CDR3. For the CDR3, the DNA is TGTGCCAGCAGTCTCGACAGGGGGCCGCAGTATTTT. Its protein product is CASSLDRGPQYF.

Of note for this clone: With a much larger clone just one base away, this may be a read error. The CDR3 DNA follows: TGTGCCAGCAGCTTAGGGCTAGCGGGTAGCACAGATACGCAGTATTTT. Translation gives CASSLGLAGSTDTQYF. The V call is TRBV11-3, the J call TRBJ2-3; 8 bases are shared with TRBD2. The V gene's germline CDR1 is SGHNT and CDR2 YENEEA. The CDR3 sequence is 16 residues long. Unmatched junction bases numbered 3, after V lost 1 base and J lost 0 bases.

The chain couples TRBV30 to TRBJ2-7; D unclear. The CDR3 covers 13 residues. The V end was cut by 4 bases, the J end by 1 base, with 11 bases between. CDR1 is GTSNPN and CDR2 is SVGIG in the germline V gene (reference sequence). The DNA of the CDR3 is TGTGCCTGGATATCAGATACATCCTACGAGCAGTACTTC. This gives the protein CAWISDTSYEQYF.

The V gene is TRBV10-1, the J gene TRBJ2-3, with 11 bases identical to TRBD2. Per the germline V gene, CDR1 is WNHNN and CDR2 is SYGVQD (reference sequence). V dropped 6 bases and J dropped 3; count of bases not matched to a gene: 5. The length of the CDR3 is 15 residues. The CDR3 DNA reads TGCGCCAGCAGGTCCGGGACTAGCGGAACAGATACGCAGTATTTT. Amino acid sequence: CASRSGTSGTDTQYF.

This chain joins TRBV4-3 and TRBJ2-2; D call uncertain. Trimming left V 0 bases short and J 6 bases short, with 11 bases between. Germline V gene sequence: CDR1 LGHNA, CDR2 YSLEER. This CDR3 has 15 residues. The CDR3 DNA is TGCGCCAGCAGCCAAGATAGTCTTATTGCCGGGGAGCTGTTTTTT. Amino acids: CASSQDSLIAGELFF.

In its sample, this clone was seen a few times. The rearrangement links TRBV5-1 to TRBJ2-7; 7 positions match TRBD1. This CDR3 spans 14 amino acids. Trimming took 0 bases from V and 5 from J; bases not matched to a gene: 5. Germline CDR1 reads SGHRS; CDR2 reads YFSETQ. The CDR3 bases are TGCGCCAGCAGCTTGGCCGCAGGGGGAGACGAGCAGTACTTC. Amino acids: CASSLAAGGDEQYF.

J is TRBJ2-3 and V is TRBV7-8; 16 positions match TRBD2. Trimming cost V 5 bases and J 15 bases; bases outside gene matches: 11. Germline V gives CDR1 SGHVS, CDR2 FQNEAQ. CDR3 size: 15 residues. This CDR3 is CASSHTGTSGGAAYF. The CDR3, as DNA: TGTGCCAGCAGCCACACCGGGACTAGCGGGGGGGCCGCTTATTTT.

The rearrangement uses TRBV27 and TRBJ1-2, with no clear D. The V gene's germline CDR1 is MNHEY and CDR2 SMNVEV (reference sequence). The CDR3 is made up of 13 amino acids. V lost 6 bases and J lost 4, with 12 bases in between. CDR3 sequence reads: CASRVTIGYGYTF. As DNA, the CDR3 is TGTGCCAGCAGGGTGACAATTGGCTATGGCTACACCTTC.

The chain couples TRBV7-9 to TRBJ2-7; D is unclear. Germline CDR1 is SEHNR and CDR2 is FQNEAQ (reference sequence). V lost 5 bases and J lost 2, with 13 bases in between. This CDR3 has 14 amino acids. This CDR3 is CASSPTLQPYEQYF. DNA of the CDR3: TGTGCCAGCAGCCCAACATTACAGCCCTACGAGCAGTACTTC.

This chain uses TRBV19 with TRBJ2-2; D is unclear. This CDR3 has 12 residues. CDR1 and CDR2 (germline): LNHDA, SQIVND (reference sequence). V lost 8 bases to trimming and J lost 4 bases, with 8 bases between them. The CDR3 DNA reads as TGTGCCAGTGGTGGCTTCACCGGGGAGCTGTTTTTT. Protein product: CASGGFTGELFF.

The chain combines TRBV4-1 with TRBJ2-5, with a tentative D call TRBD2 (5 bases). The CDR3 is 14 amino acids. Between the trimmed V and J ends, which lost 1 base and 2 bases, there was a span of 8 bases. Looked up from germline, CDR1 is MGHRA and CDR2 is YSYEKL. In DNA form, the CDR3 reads TGCGCCAGCAGCCAAGTCCCGGGACAAGAGACCCAGTACTTC. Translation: CASSQVPGQETQYF.

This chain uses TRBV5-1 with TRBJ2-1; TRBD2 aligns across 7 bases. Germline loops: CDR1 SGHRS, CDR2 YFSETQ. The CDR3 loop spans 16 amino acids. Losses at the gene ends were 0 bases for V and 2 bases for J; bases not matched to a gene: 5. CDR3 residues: CASSLGAGRTYNEQFF. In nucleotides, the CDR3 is TGCGCCAGCAGCTTGGGAGCGGGAAGAACCTACAATGAGCAGTTCTTC.

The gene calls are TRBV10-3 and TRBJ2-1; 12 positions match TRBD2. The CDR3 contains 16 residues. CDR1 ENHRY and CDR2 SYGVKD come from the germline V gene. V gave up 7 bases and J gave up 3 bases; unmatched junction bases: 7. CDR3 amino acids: CAITSGLAGIYNEQFF. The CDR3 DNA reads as TGTGCCATCACCTCCGGACTAGCGGGGATCTACAATGAGCAGTTCTTC.

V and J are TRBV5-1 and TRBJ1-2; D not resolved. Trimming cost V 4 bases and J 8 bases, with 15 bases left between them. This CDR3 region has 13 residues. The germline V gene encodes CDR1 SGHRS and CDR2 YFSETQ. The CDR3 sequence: CASSPPGAEGYTF. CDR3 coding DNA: TGCGCCAGCAGCCCCCCGGGAGCGGAGGGCTACACCTTC.

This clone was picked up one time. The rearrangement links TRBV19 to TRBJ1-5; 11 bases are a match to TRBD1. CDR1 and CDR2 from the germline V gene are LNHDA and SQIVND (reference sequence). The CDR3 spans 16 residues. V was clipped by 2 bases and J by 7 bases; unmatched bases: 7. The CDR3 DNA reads TGTGCCAGTAGTATATTCGGGACAGGGGGTGTCCAGCCCCAGCATTTT. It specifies CASSIFGTGGVQPQHF.

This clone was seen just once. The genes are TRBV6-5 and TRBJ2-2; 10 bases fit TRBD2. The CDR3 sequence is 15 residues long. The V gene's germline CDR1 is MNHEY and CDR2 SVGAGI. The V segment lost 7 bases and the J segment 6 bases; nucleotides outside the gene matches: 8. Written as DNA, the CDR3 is TGTGCCAGCATTCGTCTAGCGGGGGCGTCCGGGGAGCTGTTTTTT. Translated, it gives CASIRLAGASGELFF.

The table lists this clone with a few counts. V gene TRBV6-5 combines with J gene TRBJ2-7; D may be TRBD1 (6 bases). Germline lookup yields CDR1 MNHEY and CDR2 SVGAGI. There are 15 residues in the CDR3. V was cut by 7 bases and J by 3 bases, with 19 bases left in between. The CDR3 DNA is TGTGCCAGCAATAATTTGGGGCAGGGGATCTACGAGCAGTACTTC. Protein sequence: CASNNLGQGIYEQYF.

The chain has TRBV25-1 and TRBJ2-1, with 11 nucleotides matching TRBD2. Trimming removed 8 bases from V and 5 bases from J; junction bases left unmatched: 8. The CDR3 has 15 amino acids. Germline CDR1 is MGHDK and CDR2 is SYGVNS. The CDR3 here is CASGKLAGDDNEQFF. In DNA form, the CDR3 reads TGTGCCAGCGGAAAACTAGCGGGGGACGACAATGAGCAGTTCTTC.

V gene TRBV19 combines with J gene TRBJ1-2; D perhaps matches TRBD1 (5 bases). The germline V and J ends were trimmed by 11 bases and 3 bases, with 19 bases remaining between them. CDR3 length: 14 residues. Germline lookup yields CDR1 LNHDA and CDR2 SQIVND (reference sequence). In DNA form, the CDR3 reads TGTGCCTCGCTTCCCCAGGGTTTCGACTATGGCTACACCTTC. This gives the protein CASLPQGFDYGYTF.

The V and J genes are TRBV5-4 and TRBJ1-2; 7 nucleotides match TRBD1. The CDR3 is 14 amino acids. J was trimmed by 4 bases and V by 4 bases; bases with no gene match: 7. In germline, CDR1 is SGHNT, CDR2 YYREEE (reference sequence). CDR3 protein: CASSALRQGYGYTF. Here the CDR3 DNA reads TGTGCCAGCAGCGCGTTACGACAGGGCTATGGCTACACCTTC.